In its sample, the clone carrying this T cell receptor beta chain was seen a few times. The antigen remains unidentified. TCRB transcripts that were expressed got sequenced, as all of the isolated RNA had been reverse transcribed. The repertoire was sequenced with immunoSEQ multiplex PCR; TCRdb's copy has only in-frame clones and lacks some. The sample contains approximately 360,000 clones, over 9.5% of which appear only once. Germline V gives CDR1 MNHEY, CDR2 SMNVEV (reference sequence). The ends were cut back, 1 base at V and 8 bases at J, with 8 bases in the middle. This CDR3 is 12 amino acids long. This sample was included in a study of beta chain features in type 1 diabetes. Each of the sorted populations had a purity greater than 98%. Study conclusions and caveats: Small HLA sub-analyses could not settle whether HLA shapes TCRB rearrangement. For patients, the naive, central memory and Treg TCRB repertoires appeared more alike than for healthy donors. More deletions and fewer insertions at VDJ junctions were found in patients with type 1 diabetes. In all four CD4+ subsets, TCRB CDR3 length was significantly, moderately reduced in type 1 diabetes.

V is TRBV27 and J is TRBJ1-1, with D hard to call. Sequenced material: naive CD4+ T cells from blood. This sequence was found in a woman between 18 and 29 years old with type 1 diabetes. The CDR3 here is CASSLFSPEAFF. The CDR3 coding sequence is TGTGCCAGCAGTTTATTTTCTCCCGAAGCTTTCTTT.